These 5 T cell receptor beta chains came from one sample sequenced in a study of OX40 agonist ivuxolimab in advanced cancers. Some clones are missing from TCRdb's copy, which holds only in-frame ones; the method was immunoSEQ multiplex PCR. This sample has 9,000 to 10,000 clones, with 89% found just once. This specimen consisted of CD4+ or CD8+ T cells sorted from blood, obtained in a trial of the OX40 agonist ivuxolimab. Receptors originate from an adult with an advanced solid tumor such as melanoma, head and neck, liver or kidney cancer.

This chain connects TRBV11-1 to TRBJ1-3, with a weak D call TRBD1 (5 bases). The V and J ends lost 0 bases and 4 bases respectively, with 10 bases between them. The CDR3 is made up of 15 amino acids. Germline loops: CDR1 SGHAT, CDR2 FQDESV (reference sequence). The CDR3 region is CASSLAGTVGNTIYF. CDR3 DNA sequence: TGTGCCAGCAGCTTAGCCGGGACGGTAGGAAACACCATATATTTT.

The V gene is TRBV5-1, the J gene TRBJ2-7; TRBD1 matches 11 bases. The CDR3 extends over 13 amino acids. CDR1 and CDR2 (germline): SGHRS, YFSETQ. Trimming removed 3 bases from V and 6 bases from J; junction bases left unmatched: 2. The CDR3 loop is CASSSGTGGEQYF. As DNA, the CDR3 is TGCGCCAGCAGCTCTGGGACAGGGGGCGAGCAGTACTTC.

This rearrangement joins TRBV12-5 to TRBJ2-7; 10 bases map to TRBD2. CDR3 length: 17 residues. Losses at the gene ends were 0 bases for V and 7 bases for J; bases not matched to a gene: 12. Germline V gene data show CDR1 as LGHNT and CDR2 as FRNRAP. The CDR3 coding sequence is TGTGCTAGTGGTTTGGTGAACGCTAGCGGGAGTTCGAGGGAGCAGTACTTC. Its protein is CASGLVNASGSSREQYF.

This clone came up once. The chain uses TRBV27 and TRBJ2-2, with a tentative D call TRBD2 (5 bases). The ends were cut back, 2 bases at V and 4 bases at J, with 11 bases in the middle. Germline CDR1 MNHEY, CDR2 SMNVEV (reference sequence). CDR3 length: 15 amino acids. The CDR3 coding sequence is TGTGCCAGCAGTTTACTGAGGGATGGCACCGGGGAGCTGTTTTTT. This sequence encodes CASSLLRDGTGELFF.

The V call is TRBV9, the J call TRBJ2-7, with D unresolved. V lost 3 bases to trimming and J lost 0 bases, with 10 bases between them. Germline CDR1 SGDLS, CDR2 YYNGEE. CDR3 size: 14 residues. The CDR3 sequence is CASSEGRTSYEQYF. The CDR3 DNA reads as TGTGCCAGCAGCGAAGGGCGGACCTCCTACGAGCAGTACTTC.